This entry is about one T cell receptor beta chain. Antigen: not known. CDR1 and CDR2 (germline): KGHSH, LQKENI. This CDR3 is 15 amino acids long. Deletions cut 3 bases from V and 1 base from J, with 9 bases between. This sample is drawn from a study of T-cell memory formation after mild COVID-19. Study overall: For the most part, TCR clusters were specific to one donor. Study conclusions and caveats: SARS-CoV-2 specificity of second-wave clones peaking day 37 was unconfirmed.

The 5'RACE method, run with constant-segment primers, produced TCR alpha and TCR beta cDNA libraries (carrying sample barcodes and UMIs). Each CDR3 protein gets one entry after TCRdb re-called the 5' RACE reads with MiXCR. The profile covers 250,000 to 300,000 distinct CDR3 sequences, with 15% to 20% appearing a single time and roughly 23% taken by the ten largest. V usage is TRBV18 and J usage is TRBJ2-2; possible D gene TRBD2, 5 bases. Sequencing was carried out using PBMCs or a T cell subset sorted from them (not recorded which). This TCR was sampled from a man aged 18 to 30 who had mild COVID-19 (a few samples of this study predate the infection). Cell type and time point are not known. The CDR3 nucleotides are TGTGCCAGCTCACCTTTTAGCGTGAACACCGGGGAGCTGTTTTTT. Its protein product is CASSPFSVNTGELFF.